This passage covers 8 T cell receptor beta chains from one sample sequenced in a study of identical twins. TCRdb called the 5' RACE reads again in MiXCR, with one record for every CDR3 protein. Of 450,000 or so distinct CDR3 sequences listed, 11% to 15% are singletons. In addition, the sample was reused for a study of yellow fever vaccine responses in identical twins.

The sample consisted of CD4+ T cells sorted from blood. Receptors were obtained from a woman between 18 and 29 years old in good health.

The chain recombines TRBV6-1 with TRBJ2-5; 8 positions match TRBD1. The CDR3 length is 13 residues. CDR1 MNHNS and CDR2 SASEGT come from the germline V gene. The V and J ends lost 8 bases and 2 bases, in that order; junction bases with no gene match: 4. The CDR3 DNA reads TGTGCCAGCCAAGGACAGGGTCAAGAGACCCAGTACTTC. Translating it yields CASQGQGQETQYF.

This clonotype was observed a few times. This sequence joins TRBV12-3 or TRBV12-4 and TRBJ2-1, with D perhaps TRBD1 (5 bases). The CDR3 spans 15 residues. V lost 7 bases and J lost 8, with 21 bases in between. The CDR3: CASTPEVVWGHEQFF. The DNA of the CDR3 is TGTGCCAGCACCCCCGAGGTCGTTTGGGGCCATGAGCAGTTCTTC.

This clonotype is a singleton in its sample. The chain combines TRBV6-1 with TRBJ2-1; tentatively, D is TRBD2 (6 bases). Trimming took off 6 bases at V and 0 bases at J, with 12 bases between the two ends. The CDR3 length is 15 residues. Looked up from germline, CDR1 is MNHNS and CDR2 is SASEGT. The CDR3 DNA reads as TGTGCCAGCAGGCAGAGCGGGCCCTCCTACAATGAGCAGTTCTTC. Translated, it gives CASRQSGPSYNEQFF.

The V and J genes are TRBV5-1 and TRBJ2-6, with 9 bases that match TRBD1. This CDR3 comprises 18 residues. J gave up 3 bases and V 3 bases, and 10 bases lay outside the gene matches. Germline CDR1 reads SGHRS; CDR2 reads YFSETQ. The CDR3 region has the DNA TGCGCCAGCAGCTCCCTAACGGGACAGGGATTTGGGGCCAACGTCCTGACTTTC. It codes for CASSSLTGQGFGANVLTF.

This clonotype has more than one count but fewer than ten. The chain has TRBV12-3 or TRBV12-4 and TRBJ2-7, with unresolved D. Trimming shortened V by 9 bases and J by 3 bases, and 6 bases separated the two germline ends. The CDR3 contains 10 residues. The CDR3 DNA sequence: TGTGCCAGTCCCCGCTACGAGCAGTACTTC. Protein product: CASPRYEQYF.

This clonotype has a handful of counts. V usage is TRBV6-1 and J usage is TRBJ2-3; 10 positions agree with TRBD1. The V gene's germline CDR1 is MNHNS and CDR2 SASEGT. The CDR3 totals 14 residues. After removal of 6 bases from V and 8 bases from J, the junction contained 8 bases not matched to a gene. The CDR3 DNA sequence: TGTGCCAGCAGCCGGGACAGGGGATCATCTACGCAGTATTTT. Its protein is CASSRDRGSSTQYF.

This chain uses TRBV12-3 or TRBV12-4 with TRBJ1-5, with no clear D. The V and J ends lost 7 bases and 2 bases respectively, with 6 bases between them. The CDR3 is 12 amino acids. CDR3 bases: TGTGCCAGCATGGTTGGCAATCAGCCCCAGCATTTT. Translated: CASMVGNQPQHF.

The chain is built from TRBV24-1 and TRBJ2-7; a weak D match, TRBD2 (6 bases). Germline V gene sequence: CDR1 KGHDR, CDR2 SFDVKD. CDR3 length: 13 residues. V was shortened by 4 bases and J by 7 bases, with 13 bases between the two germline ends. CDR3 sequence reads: CATSDPTSFEQYF. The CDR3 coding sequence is TGTGCCACCAGTGACCCTACTAGCTTTGAGCAGTACTTC.